The present T cell receptor (beta chain) was sequenced within a study of cytomegalovirus exposure and HLA in healthy donors. Use of 60 Vbeta and 13 Jbeta primers characterized the PCR. Sequencing was performed with immunoSEQ multiplex PCR; in TCRdb, only in-frame clones are kept and a portion is missing. The sample holds some 150,000 clones, around three quarters seen once. Germline lookup yields CDR1 SGHTA and CDR2 FQGNSA. V lost 1 base and J 5 bases, leaving 12 bases between the germline ends. CDR3 size: 16 residues. The J gene is TRBJ2-6, the V gene TRBV7-2; D is undetermined. The source is a man in his forties in good health and CMV-seronegative. The sequenced material came from PBMCs. CDR3: CASSLGADLRANVLTF. The DNA of the CDR3 is TGTGCCAGCAGCTTAGGGGCAGACCTTAGGGCCAACGTCCTGACTTTC.